A single sample is the source of the 18 T cell receptor beta chains below, sequenced in a study of blood T cell repertoires in COVID-19. The assay was immunoSEQ multiplex PCR, and TCRdb's table has in-frame clones only and misses some. This sample has approximately 160,000 clones, with around 80% found just once. Sequenced input: PBMCs or T cells enriched from blood (not recorded which). The receptors were gathered from a man aged 45-65 years who had recovered from COVID-19.

CDR3: CASSQTLGTGGEDTQYF. CDR3 nucleotides: TGTGCCAGCAGCCAAACTTTGGGGACAGGGGGCGAAGATACGCAGTATTTT. The rearrangement uses TRBV3-1 (or the pseudogene TRBV3-2) and TRBJ2-3; 12 bases map to TRBD1. V lost 2 bases to trimming and J lost 5 bases; unmatched junction nucleotides: 8. The CDR3 length is 17 residues. Looked up from germline, CDR1 is LGHDT and CDR2 is YNNKEL (reference sequence).

The chain employs TRBV5-6 and TRBJ2-5, with 11 bases aligning to TRBD2. The germline gives CDR1 SGHDT, CDR2 YYEEEE. V was pared by 3 bases and J by 2 bases, with 9 bases of the junction left unmatched. This CDR3 comprises 17 residues. CDR3 nucleotides: TGTGCCAGCAGCTGGGGTGTAGCGGGGGGGAGGCAAGAGACCCAGTACTTC. Protein product: CASSWGVAGGRQETQYF.

The chain has TRBV19 and TRBJ2-7; possible D gene TRBD2, 7 bases. Germline CDR1 reads LNHDA; CDR2 reads SQIVND (reference sequence). Trimming shortened V by 3 bases and J by 3 bases, and 21 bases separated the two germline ends. The CDR3 has 17 residues. CDR3 loop: CASSIGGELGGLYEQYF. The CDR3 DNA reads as TGTGCCAGTAGTATTGGTGGGGAGCTGGGGGGGCTCTACGAGCAGTACTTC.

CDR3 in amino acids: CASSNWGRSNTGELFF. The CDR3 region has the DNA TGTGCCAGTAGTAATTGGGGCAGGTCGAACACCGGGGAGCTGTTTTTT. The chain has TRBV19 and TRBJ2-2, with D possibly matching TRBD1 (5 bases). Germline V lookup: CDR1 LNHDA, CDR2 SQIVND (reference sequence). The germline V and J ends were trimmed by 4 bases and 0 bases, with 12 bases remaining between them. There are 16 residues in the CDR3.

The chain is built from TRBV4-1 and TRBJ2-3; 9 bases align to TRBD2. Germline V gives CDR1 MGHRA, CDR2 YSYEKL. The CDR3 loop spans 16 amino acids. V was clipped by 0 bases and J by 4 bases; unmatched bases: 5. CDR3: CASSQDLAGFADTQYF. The DNA for the CDR3 is TGCGCCAGCAGCCAAGATCTAGCGGGGTTCGCAGATACGCAGTATTTT.

The chain uses TRBV29-1 and TRBJ1-5; D uncertain. CDR3 length equals 14 residues. The V gene lost 6 bases and the J gene lost 0 bases, with 12 bases spanning the gap. The germline gives CDR1 SQVTM, CDR2 ANQGSEA. The CDR3 nucleotides are TGCAGCGTAAGAGGAGGTAATAGCAATCAGCCCCAGCATTTT. Its translation: CSVRGGNSNQPQHF.

The genes are TRBV4-3 and TRBJ1-4, with D possibly being TRBD1 (5 bases). In germline, CDR1 is LGHNA, CDR2 YSLEER. V was trimmed by 0 bases and J by 1 base, leaving 12 bases between them. The CDR3 extends over 17 amino acids. The CDR3 bases are TGCGCCAGCAGCCAAGACAGGGCGATCGGAACTAATGAAAAACTGTTTTTT. It encodes CASSQDRAIGTNEKLFF.

The chain recombines TRBV19 with TRBJ2-1; 10 bases are a match to TRBD2. Germline CDR1 reads LNHDA; CDR2 reads SQIVND (reference sequence). Unmatched junction bases numbered 12, after V lost 0 bases and J lost 7 bases. There are 18 residues in the CDR3. CDR3 residues: CASSIDGVKRGGRNEQFF. The CDR3, as DNA: TGTGCCAGTAGTATAGATGGGGTTAAGCGGGGGGGTCGGAATGAGCAGTTCTTC. The full variable domain, completed using reference TRBV19 and TRBJ2-1, is DGGITQSPKYLFRKEGQNVTLSCEQNLNHDAMYWYRQDPGQGLRLIYYSQIVNDFQKGDIAEGYSVSREKKESFPLTVTSAQKNPTAFYLCASSIDGVKRGGRNEQFFGPGTRLTVL.

The sample holds one count of this clone. This chain connects TRBV28 to TRBJ1-2; 9 bases match TRBD1. The CDR3 has 14 residues. In germline, CDR1 is MDHEN, CDR2 SYDVKM. Trimming took 7 bases from V and 2 from J; bases not matched to a gene: 5. The CDR3 DNA sequence: TGTGCCAGCACCGGGACAGGGTCCAACTATGGCTACACCTTC. It encodes CASTGTGSNYGYTF.

The chain joins TRBV6-1 to TRBJ1-5, with D tentatively TRBD1 (5 bases). Trimming stripped 6 bases from V and 2 bases from J, with 14 bases between. The CDR3 covers 15 residues. Germline CDR1 and CDR2: MNHNS and SASEGT. In DNA, the CDR3 is TGTGCCAGCAGATCTGCAGGGTCGGGCAATCAGCCCCAGCATTTT. It translates to CASRSAGSGNQPQHF.

The chain combines TRBV12-3 or TRBV12-4 with TRBJ2-3, with D hard to call. V was clipped by 8 bases and J by 9 bases, with 6 bases between them. This CDR3 has 9 amino acids. This CDR3 reads CASGETQYF. The CDR3 DNA reads as TGTGCCAGCGGAGAGACGCAGTATTTT.

This clone was observed a single time. This chain joins TRBV18 and TRBJ1-3; the D gene is possibly TRBD1 (5 bases). This CDR3 is 15 amino acids long. V lost 3 bases and J lost 3, with 12 bases in between. In germline, CDR1 is KGHSH, CDR2 LQKENI. This CDR3 reads CASSPREQGGNTIYF. The CDR3 DNA follows: TGTGCCAGCTCACCGCGGGAGCAGGGTGGAAACACCATATATTTT.

The rearrangement uses TRBV27 and TRBJ1-6, with D unresolved. In germline, CDR1 is MNHEY, CDR2 SMNVEV (reference sequence). This CDR3 contains 14 residues. V gave up 8 bases and J gave up 0 bases, with 8 bases separating them. The CDR3: CASSGSSYNSPLHF. DNA of the CDR3: TGTGCCAGCTCGGGGAGCTCCTATAATTCACCCCTCCACTTT.

The V gene is TRBV6-1, the J gene TRBJ1-6; tentative D call: TRBD1 (5 bases). V was trimmed by 3 bases and J by 12 bases, leaving 12 bases between them. The germline CDR1 and CDR2 sequences are MNHNS and SASEGT. This CDR3 is built from 13 residues. Here the CDR3 reads CASSEEGRGPLHF. CDR3 DNA sequence: TGTGCCAGCAGTGAGGAGGGGAGAGGACCCCTCCACTTT.

The rearrangement joins TRBV5-4 to TRBJ1-2; TRBD1 matches at 7 bases. V lost 1 base, J lost 6 bases, and 3 bases stayed unmatched. Germline values: CDR1 SGHNT, CDR2 YYREEE (reference sequence). This CDR3 comprises 13 residues. The CDR3 region is CASSLRGGDGYTF. The DNA for the CDR3 is TGTGCCAGCAGCTTGAGAGGGGGCGATGGCTACACCTTC.

The rearrangement uses TRBV7-9 and TRBJ2-7; tentative D call: TRBD2 (5 bases). Germline V lookup: CDR1 SEHNR, CDR2 FQNEAQ (reference sequence). The CDR3 sequence is 12 residues long. V shed 8 bases and J shed 4 bases, with 12 bases lying between them. The CDR3 sequence is CASGRRGYEQYF. The CDR3 DNA follows: TGTGCCAGCGGTCGCCGCGGGTACGAGCAGTACTTC.

This chain links TRBV7-2 with TRBJ2-5; D is possibly TRBD2 (7 bases). This CDR3 region has 17 residues. V lost 1 base to trimming and J lost 6 bases, with 21 bases between them. CDR1 SGHTA and CDR2 FQGNSA come from the germline V gene. CDR3 DNA: TGTGCCAGCAGCTTAGAGAGTAGGGGGGGGGCCCCGAAGACCCAGTACTTC. This codes for CASSLESRGGAPKTQYF.

This clone was seen a few times. The J gene is TRBJ2-4, the V gene TRBV4-3; 8 positions agree with TRBD1. Germline CDR1 LGHNA, CDR2 YSLEER. The CDR3 is 15 residues long. V dropped 0 bases and J dropped 3; count of bases not matched to a gene: 1. The CDR3 reads CASSQDGTGKNIQYF. In nucleotides, the CDR3 is TGCGCCAGCAGCCAAGATGGGACAGGCAAAAACATTCAGTACTTC.